Listed below are T cell receptor beta chains from one sample, sequenced in a study of OX40 agonist ivuxolimab in advanced cancers. TCRdb's table, derived via immunoSEQ multiplex PCR, lists solely in-frame clones and lacks some. This sample has some 140,000 clones, with about 93% found just once. The sequencing used CD4+ or CD8+ T cells sorted from blood, collected in a trial of the OX40 agonist ivuxolimab. The receptors were sampled from an adult with an advanced solid tumor such as melanoma, head and neck, liver or kidney cancer. The CDR3 runs from the conserved cysteine through the conserved F or W. Each record gives: V gene, J gene, CDR3 protein.

V gene: TRBV6-5; J gene: TRBJ2-3; CDR3 protein: CASSYSTLGTDTQYF
V gene: TRBV7-2; J gene: TRBJ2-1; CDR3 protein: CASSYGIFSFSYNEQFF
V gene: TRBV7-2; J gene: TRBJ1-2; CDR3 protein: CASSFGQGEYGYTF
V gene: TRBV18; J gene: TRBJ2-1; CDR3 protein: CASSPPSVSYNEQFF
V gene: TRBV7-2; J gene: TRBJ2-1; CDR3 protein: CASSARTLAPPFF
V gene: TRBV6-6; J gene: TRBJ2-7; CDR3 protein: CASSYRDGGYEQYF
V gene: TRBV28; J gene: TRBJ1-1; CDR3 protein: CAIREGGRPEAFF
V gene: TRBV29-1; J gene: TRBJ2-7; CDR3 protein: CSVVKGRKEGGEQYF
V gene: TRBV28; J gene: TRBJ1-6; CDR3 protein: CASSFQVNSPLHF
V gene: TRBV18; J gene: TRBJ1-4; CDR3 protein: CASSPQPKGAGNEKLFF
V gene: TRBV6-5; J gene: TRBJ2-5; CDR3 protein: CASSSRRETQYF
V gene: TRBV7-9; J gene: TRBJ1-3; CDR3 protein: CASSLEGGSGNTIYF
V gene: TRBV7-2; J gene: TRBJ1-5; CDR3 protein: CASSQYQGPQHF
V gene: TRBV6-6; J gene: TRBJ2-1; CDR3 protein: CASSGTRGSSYNEQFF
V gene: TRBV6-5; J gene: TRBJ1-4; CDR3 protein: CASSGSQYEKLFF
V gene: TRBV28; J gene: TRBJ2-3; CDR3 protein: CASHSRAGGPWADTQYF
V gene: TRBV7-6; J gene: TRBJ1-4; CDR3 protein: CASRAKGATNEKLFF
V gene: TRBV7-9; J gene: TRBJ1-2; CDR3 protein: CASSLRGNGYTF
V gene: TRBV27; J gene: TRBJ2-1; CDR3 protein: CASTNGNSYNEQFF
V gene: TRBV5-1; J gene: TRBJ1-4; CDR3 protein: CASSLATAVNEKLFF
V gene: TRBV5-1; J gene: TRBJ2-7; CDR3 protein: CASSLSAASYEQYF
V gene: TRBV5-6; J gene: TRBJ2-2; CDR3 protein: CASSPLAGNTGELFF
V gene: TRBV5-6; J gene: TRBJ1-6; CDR3 protein: CASSLSSLSYNSPLHF
V gene: TRBV2; J gene: TRBJ2-7; CDR3 protein: CASRLQGTSDEQYF
V gene: TRBV4-2; J gene: TRBJ2-3; CDR3 protein: CASSQDRPSTDTQYF
V gene: TRBV11-2; J gene: TRBJ2-5; CDR3 protein: CASSPGTSGSYETQYF
V gene: TRBV30; J gene: TRBJ2-6; CDR3 protein: CAWKGKSSGANVLTF
V gene: TRBV5-1; J gene: TRBJ2-5; CDR3 protein: CASSLSTSGGGETQYF
V gene: TRBV6-5; J gene: TRBJ2-5; CDR3 protein: CASSYSPAGRETQYF
V gene: TRBV7-9; J gene: TRBJ2-1; CDR3 protein: CASSWAEYNEQFF
V gene: TRBV6-1; J gene: TRBJ1-2; CDR3 protein: CASSEFRTVLRYTF
V gene: TRBV27; J gene: TRBJ2-3; CDR3 protein: CASRGYGSTDTQYF
V gene: TRBV4-1; J gene: TRBJ1-1; CDR3 protein: CASSQLAIHEAFF
V gene: TRBV2; J gene: TRBJ1-5; CDR3 protein: CASTGDLGQPQHF
V gene: TRBV5-1; J gene: TRBJ2-7; CDR3 protein: CASSIYRGEQYF
V gene: TRBV7-2; J gene: TRBJ2-7; CDR3 protein: CASSPGPYEQYF
V gene: TRBV27; J gene: TRBJ1-4; CDR3 protein: CASSFTGQRTNEKLFF
V gene: TRBV7-2; J gene: TRBJ2-3; CDR3 protein: CASSSPGVAGGRNTQYF
V gene: TRBV5-1; J gene: TRBJ1-3; CDR3 protein: CASSFAQGAGAIYF
V gene: TRBV28; J gene: TRBJ2-7; CDR3 protein: CASSRGQGASLYEQYF